This T cell receptor beta chain came from a study of shared clonotypes between healthy human individuals. Overall study findings and caveats: Unshared clonotypes carried lower generation probabilities than those common to all four donors.

Assay runs were performed at deep level. Some clones are missing from TCRdb's copy, which holds only in-frame ones; the method was immunoSEQ multiplex PCR. In the table there are some 1 million clones, around four fifths of which are singletons. Researchers partitioned CD4+ cells into CD45RA+ naive and CD45RA-negative memory subsets. This clone was recorded at least ten times. The target antigen is unknown. The length of the CDR3 is 15 residues. CDR1 and CDR2 (germline): SGHTA, FQGNSA. Germline trimming cut 5 bases from V and 6 bases from J; bases unmatched to any gene: 6. The chain has TRBV7-2 and TRBJ2-3, with 12 bases that match TRBD2. Material: memory CD4+ T cells sorted from blood. Stated subset: CD45RA-negative fraction. The receptor's source is a man younger than 30 in good health. The CDR3 sequence is CASSLWTSGTDTQYF. The CDR3 DNA sequence: TGTGCCAGCAGCCTTTGGACTAGCGGGACCGATACGCAGTATTTT.